This TCR beta chain was identified in a study of regulatory T cells in long-lasting Graves disease. In this sample, this clonotype turned up many times. Time point defined: newly diagnosed GD, antithyroid drugs for less than 3 months. TCR sequences were obtained from RNA taken from PBMCs. Collection of peripheral blood (roughly 9.7 milliliters) was done using EDTA tubes. The V end was cut by 0 bases, the J end by 1 base, with 7 bases between. Germline V gives CDR1 SGHRS, CDR2 YFSETQ. CDR3 length equals 14 residues. In building TCR beta libraries, iRepertoire HTBI primers were used together with Arm-PCR of CDR3 regions. TCRdb itself ran the multiplex PCR reads through MiXCR, one entry per CDR3 protein. The sample includes about 470,000 distinct CDR3 sequences, about 16% seen only once; the top ten take 10% to 15%. These data were likewise used in another study, on T cells in Graves' hyperthyroidism and ophthalmopathy. That source notes: Lactation, pregnancy, other autoimmune disease or uncontrolled infection excluded patients. Diagnostic decisions used clinical symptoms, serum thyroxine and TRAb, thyroid ultrasound and orbital computed tomography.

The rearrangement joins TRBV5-1 to TRBJ1-1, with D uncertain. The receptor's source is a middle-aged man with Graves disease. The sample was peripheral blood mononuclear cells (PBMCs), taken at new diagnosis, from a patient treated with antithyroid drugs. The CDR3 coding sequence is TGCGCCAGCAGCTTGGCGCCGGGGAACACTGAAGCTTTCTTT. Protein sequence: CASSLAPGNTEAFF.